This entry is about one T cell receptor beta chain. Its antigen remains unknown. This sample is drawn from a study of graft-versus-host responses after intestinal transplantation. Study background: As for transplant type, recipients had multivisceral, liver-intestinal, or isolated intestinal grafts. Recipients across the board were started on anti-thymocyte globulin induction, then kept on tacrolimus and steroids for 2 to 4 years.

Measured with immunoSEQ multiplex PCR; TCRdb has only the in-frame clones, and not every one. The sample consists of under 150,000 clones, 90% of them appearing once. General observations from the study: Individuals carrying graft-donor T cell macrochimerism showed high graft-versus-host to host-versus-graft clonal ratios in allografts. Among recipient marrow samples, GvH clones were found; some appeared first in ileum or blood.

The sequencing here drew on unstimulated CD4+ T cells sorted from spleen or lymph node cells, taken before intestinal transplant. The receptor was derived from a human donor who received an intestinal transplant.

The CDR3 reads CACDSTQETQYF. The CDR3 nucleotides are TGTGCCTGCGACAGTACTCAAGAGACCCAGTACTTC. J is TRBJ2-5 and V is TRBV2; D might be TRBD1 (5 bases). The CDR3 loop spans 12 amino acids. V lost 11 bases and J lost 2, with 12 bases in between. Germline CDR1 and CDR2: SNHLY and FYNNEI. Drawing the rest from reference TRBV2 and TRBJ2-5, the complete variable domain is EPEVTQTPSHQVTQMGQEVILRCVPISNHLYFYWYRQILGQKVEFLVSFYNNEISEKSEIFDDQFSVERPDGSNFTLKIRSTKLEDSAMYFCACDSTQETQYFGPGTRLLVL.